This entry features one T cell receptor (beta chain) sequence. Its antigen remains unknown. This specimen belongs to a study of T cells in Graves' hyperthyroidism and ophthalmopathy. Enrolled ophthalmopathy patients presented with a Clinical Activity Score of at least 3, a NOSPECS grade of at least 4, and disease duration under 3 months. Fresh peripheral blood, 7.5 to 10 ml of it, supplied the PBMCs. The CDR3 regions of TCR beta were amplified from RNA transcripts. TCR CDR3 regions were first amplified by RT-PCR with HTBI primers. TCRdb redid the calling of the multiplex PCR reads with MiXCR, one entry per CDR3 protein. The data show roughly 560,000 distinct CDR3 sequences, with about 14% seen just once and roughly 4.5% held by the top ten. General study results and limits: The model made its ophthalmopathy prediction, and onset followed a median about 6.8 months later. Most expanded thyroid clonotypes above 0.001 also appeared in blood.

Germline V lookup: CDR1 MGHDK, CDR2 SYGVNS. The junction had 5 bases not matched to a gene; V was cut back by 1 base and J by 8 bases. The CDR3 sequence is 15 residues long. This receptor was obtained from a woman aged 40 to 55 with Graves' ophthalmopathy. The chain uses TRBV25-1 and TRBJ2-2; 9 bases align to TRBD2. The sequenced sample was blood. Here the CDR3 DNA reads TGTGCCAGCAGTGAATGGGGGACTAGCAGGGGGGAGCTGTTTTTT. Translating it yields CASSEWGTSRGELFF.